These 24 T cell receptor beta chains originate from one sample sequenced in a study of T cells in narcolepsy. Assay: immunoSEQ multiplex PCR; the TCRdb copy retains only in-frame clones and omits some. The data show about 22,000 clones, over 70% seen once. Source material: memory (CD45RA-) CD4+ T cells from blood. The receptors here all came from a human donor in good health.

The chain uses TRBV19 and TRBJ1-4; D gene ambiguous. Looked up from germline, CDR1 is LNHDA and CDR2 is SQIVND (reference sequence). The CDR3 consists of 14 residues. V gave up 3 bases and J gave up 7 bases, with 12 bases separating them. CDR3 region: CASSMGRQTEKLFF. DNA of the CDR3: TGTGCCAGTAGTATGGGTCGGCAGACTGAAAAACTGTTTTTT. Combining the CDR3 with reference TRBV19 and TRBJ1-4 gives the whole variable domain DGGITQSPKYLFRKEGQNVTLSCEQNLNHDAMYWYRQDPGQGLRLIYYSQIVNDFQKGDIAEGYSVSREKKESFPLTVTSAQKNPTAFYLCASSMGRQTEKLFFGSGTQLSVL.

The V gene is TRBV4-1, the J gene TRBJ1-5; 10 bases align to TRBD1. The CDR3 sequence is 19 residues long. V shed 0 bases, J shed 6 bases, and the junction held 14 bases outside the gene matches. Germline V gene data show CDR1 as MGHRA and CDR2 as YSYEKL. CDR3 protein: CASSQDPGQGIFGGQPQHF. The CDR3 DNA is TGCGCCAGCAGCCAAGACCCGGGACAGGGGATTTTTGGGGGTCAGCCCCAGCATTTT.

The sample holds a few counts of this clone. This chain connects TRBV4-1 to TRBJ1-1, with unresolved D. The CDR3 loop spans 16 amino acids. V lost 2 bases and J lost 4, with 17 bases in between. The germline V gene has CDR1 MGHRA and CDR2 YSYEKL. The CDR3 DNA sequence: TGCGCCAGCAGCCAACCTCGACTTGTCGCTGGCACTGAAGCTTTCTTT. Translating gives CASSQPRLVAGTEAFF.

The chain recombines TRBV19 with TRBJ2-3; D gene ambiguous. Germline lookup yields CDR1 LNHDA and CDR2 SQIVND (reference sequence). V lost 10 bases and J lost 6, with 17 bases in between. The CDR3 is 13 residues long. The CDR3 sequence is CATSLPSLDTQYF. The CDR3 DNA follows: TGTGCCACGTCACTCCCCTCTCTGGATACGCAGTATTTT.

V gene TRBV6-1 combines with J gene TRBJ2-7, with TRBD1 identical over 8 bases. The CDR3 totals 12 residues. Germline V gene data show CDR1 as MNHNS and CDR2 as SASEGT. V trimming: 2 bases; J trimming: 6 bases; junction bases outside the gene matches: 0. The CDR3 DNA is TGTGCCAGCAGTGAAACAGGGGGCGAGCAGTACTTC. Its translation is CASSETGGEQYF.

This chain links TRBV9 with TRBJ2-5; 7 bases are a match to TRBD1. The V gene's germline CDR1 is SGDLS and CDR2 YYNGEE. The CDR3 loop spans 14 amino acids. The ends lost 7 bases at V and 5 bases at J; junction bases unmatched: 11. The CDR3 is CASGETGRAETQYF. The CDR3 DNA reads TGTGCCAGCGGGGAGACAGGGCGGGCGGAGACCCAGTACTTC. The variable domain in full, with the rest retrieved from reference TRBV9 and TRBJ2-5, is DSGVTQTPKHLITATGQRVTLRCSPRSGDLSVYWYQQSLDQGLQFLIQYYNGEERAKGNILERFSAQQFPDLHSELNLSSLELGDSALYFCASGETGRAETQYFGPGTRLLVL.

The chain is built from TRBV10-3 and TRBJ1-2, with 8 bases identical to TRBD1. The V segment lost 3 bases and the J segment 1 base; nucleotides outside the gene matches: 13. Germline V CDR1 and CDR2: ENHRY, SYGVKD. The CDR3 loop spans 18 amino acids. The CDR3 is CAISEELLGTGGNYGYTF. The CDR3 DNA reads TGTGCCATCAGTGAAGAGCTATTAGGAACAGGGGGTAACTATGGCTACACCTTC.

This rearrangement joins TRBV5-1 to TRBJ2-5; 9 positions match TRBD1. CDR1 and CDR2 from the germline V gene are SGHRS and YFSETQ. The junction had 5 bases not matched to a gene; V was cut back by 6 bases and J by 5 bases. CDR3 size: 13 residues. The CDR3 coding sequence is TGCGCCAGCACTACAGGGGGCCGGGAGACCCAGTACTTC. Its translation: CASTTGGRETQYF.

The chain combines TRBV11-3 with TRBJ2-1, with 12 bases lining up with TRBD2. The V gene's germline CDR1 is SGHNT and CDR2 YENEEA. V shed 7 bases and J 7 bases; nucleotides not matched to a gene: 5. This CDR3 is built from 14 residues. The CDR3 is CASTRTSGVNEQFF. The CDR3 coding sequence is TGTGCCAGCACCAGGACTAGCGGGGTGAATGAGCAGTTCTTC.

This clone was seen only once. The rearrangement uses TRBV5-1 and TRBJ2-7; D may be TRBD2 (6 bases). There are 13 residues in the CDR3. Trimming left V 0 bases short and J 4 bases short, with 8 bases between. Germline V lookup: CDR1 SGHRS, CDR2 YFSETQ. CDR3 coding DNA: TGCGCCAGCAGCTTGGCGGCGGGGTACGAGCAGTACTTC. Its translation is CASSLAAGYEQYF.

The chain has TRBV7-9 and TRBJ2-3, with a weak D call TRBD2 (6 bases). Germline-derived CDR1 and CDR2 are SEHNR and FQNEAQ (reference sequence). The V and J ends lost 7 bases and 0 bases respectively, with 14 bases between them. The CDR3 has 15 amino acids. The CDR3: CASTPRGGSTDTQYF. In DNA, the CDR3 is TGTGCCAGCACCCCGCGGGGCGGTAGCACAGATACGCAGTATTTT.

To note about this clone: Within the sample, other DNA sequences also encode this same CDR3. The gene calls are TRBV5-1 and TRBJ2-1; 12 nucleotides align to TRBD2. This CDR3 spans 15 amino acids. The V gene end was trimmed by 0 bases and the J gene end by 8 bases; junction bases not matched to a gene: 3. Per the germline V gene, CDR1 is SGHRS and CDR2 is YFSETQ. As DNA, the CDR3 is TGCGCCAGCAGCTTGGCCCTAGCGGGGGGGTATGAGCAGTTCTTC. It yields the protein CASSLALAGGYEQFF.

Only a few counts were recorded for this clone. V usage is TRBV13 and J usage is TRBJ2-2; TRBD1 matches 10 bases. Germline loops: CDR1 PRHDT, CDR2 FYEKMQ (reference sequence). The CDR3 has 15 amino acids. The V gene end was trimmed by 5 bases and the J gene end by 9 bases; junction bases not matched to a gene: 9. The CDR3 DNA reads TGTGCCAGCAGCCGTACGGGACAGGGGAACCGGGAGCTGTTTTTT. It is translated as CASSRTGQGNRELFF. Full variable domain (missing parts from reference TRBV13 and TRBJ2-2): AAGVIQSPRHLIKEKRETATLKCYPIPRHDTVYWYQQGPGQDPQFLISFYEKMQSDKGSIPDRFSAQQFSDYHSELNMSSLELGDSALYFCASSRTGQGNRELFFGEGSRLTVL.

The chain recombines TRBV11-3 with TRBJ2-5; D is undetermined. Germline-derived CDR1 and CDR2 are SGHNT and YENEEA. The CDR3 runs 14 residues. V lost 2 bases to trimming and J lost 3 bases, with 10 bases between them. Written as DNA, the CDR3 is TGTGCCAGCAGCTTAAGAGACCTGAAAGAGACCCAGTACTTC. This gives the protein CASSLRDLKETQYF.

The chain couples TRBV6-1 to TRBJ1-2; TRBD1 is a possible D gene (6 bases). The CDR3 has 13 residues. The V gene lost 7 bases and the J gene lost 8 bases, with 17 bases spanning the gap. Looked up from germline, CDR1 is MNHNS and CDR2 is SASEGT. The CDR3 nucleotides read TGTGCCAGCACCAGGACGGACCAGGGGGGCTACACCTTC. It codes for CASTRTDQGGYTF.

About this clone itself: The same CDR3 can be traced to other DNA sequences in this sample. The chain has TRBV18 and TRBJ1-1; perhaps TRBD1 as D (5 bases). Trimming cost V 3 bases and J 0 bases, with 5 bases left between them. Germline V gene data show CDR1 as KGHSH and CDR2 as LQKENI. The CDR3 consists of 13 residues. The CDR3 is CASSPGLNTEAFF. The CDR3 nucleotides read TGTGCCAGCTCACCGGGGCTGAACACTGAAGCTTTCTTT.

This chain links TRBV7-9 with TRBJ1-3; 7 bases agree with TRBD1. This CDR3 is 14 amino acids long. CDR1 is SEHNR and CDR2 is FQNEAQ in the germline V gene (reference sequence). The V and J ends lost 6 bases and 3 bases, in that order; junction bases with no gene match: 5. The CDR3 region is CASSPDRDGNTIYF. CDR3 sequence (DNA): TGTGCCAGCAGTCCAGACAGGGATGGAAACACCATATATTTT.

The chain combines TRBV18 with TRBJ1-5; D might be TRBD1 (5 bases). Germline CDR1 KGHSH, CDR2 LQKENI. The length of the CDR3 is 13 residues. V dropped 5 bases and J dropped 6 bases, with 11 bases sitting between them. The CDR3 DNA follows: TGTGCCAGCTCAACAAGCGGGGGTCAGCCCCAGCATTTT. This codes for CASSTSGGQPQHF.

The chain recombines TRBV4-1 with TRBJ1-2, with TRBD1 matching over 10 bases. CDR1 and CDR2 from the germline V gene are MGHRA and YSYEKL. V was clipped by 4 bases and J by 6 bases; unmatched bases: 2. The CDR3 extends over 13 amino acids. The CDR3 nucleotides read TGCGCCAGCAGCCGGGGGACAGGGGATGGCTACACCTTC. It translates to CASSRGTGDGYTF.

V is TRBV11-3 and J is TRBJ2-7; D is perhaps TRBD2 (6 bases). This CDR3 is 15 amino acids long. Per the germline V gene, CDR1 is SGHNT and CDR2 is YENEEA. Trimming took 1 base from V and 3 from J, leaving 13 bases between them. The CDR3 sequence: CASSLGPGRHYEQYF. In DNA, the CDR3 is TGTGCCAGCAGCTTAGGCCCAGGGAGGCACTACGAGCAGTACTTC.

This chain uses TRBV15 with TRBJ2-1, with TRBD2 matching over 7 bases. This CDR3 region has 16 residues. After removal of 0 bases from V and 3 bases from J, the junction contained 5 bases not matched to a gene. Per germline, CDR1 LNHNV and CDR2 YYDKDF (reference sequence). The CDR3 nucleotides are TGTGCCACCAGCAGAGATCGCGGGGGTGTCTACAATGAGCAGTTCTTC. This gives the protein CATSRDRGGVYNEQFF.

This chain connects TRBV21-1 to TRBJ2-5. TRBV21-1 corresponds to a pseudogene. The CDR3 runs to 13 residues. The CDR3 loop reads CASEGSAQETQYF. The CDR3 nucleotides are TGTGCCAGCGAAGGGTCGGCCCAAGAGACCCAGTACTTC.

The genes are TRBV18 and TRBJ1-6; perhaps TRBD1 as D (5 bases). Per the germline V gene, CDR1 is KGHSH and CDR2 is LQKENI. CDR3 size: 14 residues. V dropped 6 bases and J dropped 7 bases, with 13 bases sitting between them. The CDR3 spells CASSPREGNSPLHF. CDR3 DNA sequence: TGTGCCAGCTCGCCCAGGGAAGGAAATTCACCCCTCCACTTT.

As for this clone: Germline is not matched at one junction end, which may reflect a read error. The chain has TRBV6-1 and TRBJ1-2, with 9 bases that match TRBD1. Germline V gives CDR1 MNHNS, CDR2 SASEGT. The CDR3 extends over 14 amino acids. CDR3 DNA sequence: TGTGCCAGCAGAGAAGGACAGGGGAATAGAGGCTACACCTTC. Encoded protein: CASREGQGNRGYTF.